The clone carrying this T cell receptor (beta chain) was detected a few times. Its antigen is not known. The data were taken from a study of CD8+ T cells in alopecia areata. Study details: Oral tofacitinib (5 to 10 mg twice daily) was administered to treated patients.

After isolation, RNA underwent reverse transcription to generate cDNA as the sequencing template. The table came from immunoSEQ multiplex PCR; TCRdb's copy has only in-frame clones and leaves some out. The sample yields roughly 250,000 clones, about 68% seen once. Study observations and caveats: Affected scalp, especially in alopecia totalis/universalis, had a higher clonality than normal scalp did.

Alopecia areata patients had lesional scalp punch biopsies and peripheral blood taken from them. Cell sorting was applied to PBMCs, and CD4+ and CD8+ T cells were collected. The CDR3 contains 13 residues. Germline assignment: CDR1 SGHDT and CDR2 YYEEEE. V was pared by 0 bases and J by 6 bases, with 4 bases between. Sequencing was performed on CD4+ T cells sorted from blood, taken at week 0. The rearrangement links TRBV5-6 to TRBJ1-6, with no clear D. This TCR was sampled from a human donor with alopecia areata. The chain's CDR3 is CASSLDRNSPLHF. CDR3 DNA: TGTGCCAGCAGCTTGGACCGTAATTCACCCCTCCACTTT.